These 2 T cell receptor beta chains share one sample of origin, sequenced in a study of blood T cell repertoires in COVID-19. Produced via immunoSEQ multiplex PCR; TCRdb's table is partial and in-frame only. This sample has 130,000 to 150,000 clones, with about 85% found just once. Sequenced input: peripheral blood. These receptor sequences come from a human donor in a cohort sampled during active COVID-19.

This clone was counted a few times. The rearrangement links TRBV7-2 to TRBJ1-5; D perhaps matches TRBD1 (5 bases). Trimming shortened V by 8 bases and J by 0 bases, and 14 bases separated the two germline ends. CDR1 and CDR2 (germline): SGHTA, FQGNSA. This CDR3 region has 15 residues. CDR3 nucleotide sequence: TGTGCCAGCGGCCCAGGGCCTTATAGCAATCAGCCCCAGCATTTT. Amino acids: CASGPGPYSNQPQHF.

The V and J genes are TRBV15 and TRBJ1-2, with 9 bases aligning to TRBD1. The CDR3 has 15 amino acids. With V trimmed by 5 bases and J by 12 bases, 16 bases remained unmatched. Germline CDR1 LNHNV, CDR2 YYDKDF (reference sequence). CDR3 protein: CATSFPHRDRVYHTF. DNA of the CDR3: TGTGCCACCAGCTTCCCCCACCGGGACAGGGTCTATCACACCTTC. Based on the CDR3 plus reference TRBV15 and TRBJ1-2, the full variable domain is DAMVIQNPRYQVTQFGKPVTLSCSQTLNHNVMYWYQQKSSQAPKLLFHYYDKDFNNEADTPDNFQSRRPNTSFCFLDIRSPGLGDTAMYLCATSFPHRDRVYHTFGSGTRLTVV.